This record concerns one TCR beta chain sequence. Antigen specificity is unknown. The sample comes from a study of shared clonotypes between healthy human individuals. At the level of the study: Every donor yielded three CD4 naive, three CD4 memory, two CD8 naive and one CD8 memory plate.

The assay used deep level. Clones were sequenced by immunoSEQ multiplex PCR, and TCRdb holds only the in-frame ones, with some missing. The data contain more than 2,000,000 clones, around 90% of them singletons. Study results and caveats: Estimated richness values were generally larger in naive subsets than in memory subsets. Clonotypes not shared had lower generation probabilities than those common to all four donors.

Germline V gene data show CDR1 as SGHTA and CDR2 as FQGNSA. V was trimmed by 4 bases and J by 0 bases, leaving 18 bases between them. CDR3 length equals 18 residues. This chain uses TRBV7-2 with TRBJ2-2; D is ambiguous. The source of this sequence is a man aged 18 to 29 in good health. Sequences were obtained from naive CD4+ T cells sorted from blood. Subset indicated: CD45RA+ positively selected. The CDR3 here is CASSSPFRAVTNTGELFF. CDR3 bases: TGTGCCAGCAGCTCCCCCTTTAGGGCGGTTACGAACACCGGGGAGCTGTTTTTT.